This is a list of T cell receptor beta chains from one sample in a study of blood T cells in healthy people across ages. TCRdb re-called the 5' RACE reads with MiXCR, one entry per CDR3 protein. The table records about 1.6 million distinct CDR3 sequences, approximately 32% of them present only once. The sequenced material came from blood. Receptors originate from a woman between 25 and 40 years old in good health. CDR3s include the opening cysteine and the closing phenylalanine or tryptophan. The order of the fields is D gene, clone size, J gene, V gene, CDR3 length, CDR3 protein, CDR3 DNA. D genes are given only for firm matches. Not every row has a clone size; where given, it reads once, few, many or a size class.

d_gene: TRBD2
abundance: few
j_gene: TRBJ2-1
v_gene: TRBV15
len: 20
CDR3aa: CATSRDPRTSGRSSYNEQFF
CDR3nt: TGTGCCACCAGCAGAGATCCAAGGACTAGCGGGAGGAGCTCCTACAATGAGCAGTTCTTC

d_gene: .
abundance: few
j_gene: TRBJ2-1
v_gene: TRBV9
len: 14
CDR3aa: CASSDGRLYNEQFF
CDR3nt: TGTGCCAGCAGTGACGGGCGCCTATACAATGAGCAGTTCTTC

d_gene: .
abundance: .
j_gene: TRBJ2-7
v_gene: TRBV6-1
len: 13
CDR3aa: CASNIPFGYEQYF
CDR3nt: TGTGCCAGCAATATTCCCTTCGGCTACGAGCAGTACTTC

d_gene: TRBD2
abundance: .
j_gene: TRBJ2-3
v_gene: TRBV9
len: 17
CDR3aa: CASSVDLAGGSVDTQYF
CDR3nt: TGTGCCAGCAGCGTAGATCTGGCGGGGGGCTCGGTAGATACGCAGTATTTT

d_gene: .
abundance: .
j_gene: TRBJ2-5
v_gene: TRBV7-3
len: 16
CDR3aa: CASSRRPWGGEETQYF
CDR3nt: TGTGCCAGCAGCCGCCGGCCATGGGGGGGCGAAGAGACCCAGTACTTC

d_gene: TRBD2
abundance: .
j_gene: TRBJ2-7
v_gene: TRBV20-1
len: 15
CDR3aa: CSARGASGTSYEQYF
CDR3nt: TGCAGTGCTAGAGGGGCCAGCGGGACTTCCTACGAGCAGTACTTC

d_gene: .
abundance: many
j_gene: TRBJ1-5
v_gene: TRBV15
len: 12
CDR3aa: CATSRDNQPQHF
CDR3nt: TGTGCCACCAGCAGAGATAATCAGCCCCAGCATTTT

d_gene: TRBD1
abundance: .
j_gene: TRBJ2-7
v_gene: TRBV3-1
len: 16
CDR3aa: CASSPSILGTVYEQYF
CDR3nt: TGTGCCAGCAGCCCTTCCATCTTAGGGACAGTCTACGAGCAGTACTTC

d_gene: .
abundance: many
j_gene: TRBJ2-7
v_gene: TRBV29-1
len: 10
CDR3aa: CSAQIDEQYF
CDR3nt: TGCAGCGCTCAGATCGACGAGCAGTACTTC

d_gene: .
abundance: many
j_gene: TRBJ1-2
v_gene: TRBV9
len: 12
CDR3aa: CASSVANYGYTF
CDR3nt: TGTGCCAGCAGCGTAGCAAACTATGGCTACACCTTC

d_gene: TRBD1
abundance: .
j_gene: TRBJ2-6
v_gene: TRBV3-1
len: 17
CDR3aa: CASSQGDRDSGANVLTF
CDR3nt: TGTGCCAGCAGCCAAGGGGACAGGGACTCTGGGGCCAACGTCCTGACTTTC

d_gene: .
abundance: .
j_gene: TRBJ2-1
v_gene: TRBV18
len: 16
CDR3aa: CASSLESDVAYNEQFF
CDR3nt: TGTGCCAGCTCACTGGAATCGGACGTAGCCTACAATGAGCAGTTCTTC

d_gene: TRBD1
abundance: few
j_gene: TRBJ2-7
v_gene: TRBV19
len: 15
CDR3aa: CASSIRDRGNYEQYF
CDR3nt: TGTGCCAGTAGTATCAGGGACAGGGGAAACTACGAGCAGTACTTC

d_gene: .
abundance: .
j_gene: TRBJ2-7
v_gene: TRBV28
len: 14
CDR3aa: CASSLNPESYEQYF
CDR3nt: TGTGCCAGCAGTTTAAACCCAGAATCCTACGAGCAGTACTTC

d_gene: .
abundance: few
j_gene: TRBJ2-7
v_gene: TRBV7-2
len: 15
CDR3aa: CASSPYTGRVYEQYF
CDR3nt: TGTGCCAGCAGCCCCTATACAGGGAGGGTCTACGAGCAGTACTTC

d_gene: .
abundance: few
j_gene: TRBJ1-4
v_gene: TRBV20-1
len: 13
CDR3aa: CSASALGDEKLFF
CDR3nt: TGCAGTGCCTCAGCCTTGGGGGATGAAAAACTGTTTTTT